The T cell receptor (beta chain) described here comes from a study of cytomegalovirus exposure and HLA in healthy donors. Study background: The roughly 130 validation repertoires used the same platform as the approximately 670 first-cohort repertoires (as reported by a later analysis). Study results and caveats: There were under 200 TCR beta chains listed as cytomegalovirus-associated. Generally TCR sequences proved uncommon, though certain public TCRs appeared in numerous donors. Published work reported that the classifier diagnosed cytomegalovirus status with high specificity and sensitivity.

Trimming took off 2 bases at V and 3 bases at J, with 10 bases between the two ends. The CDR3 runs to 14 residues. The germline gives CDR1 SEHNR, CDR2 FQNEAQ (reference sequence). Concerning this clone: The antigen is undetermined.

Here immunoSEQ multiplex PCR was the method, and the copy in TCRdb shows in-frame clones only, minus some. This table has a few hundred thousand clones, 88% appearing once. The chain uses TRBV7-9 and TRBJ1-1; D perhaps matches TRBD1 (5 bases). The specimen was PBMCs. This clonotype originated in a woman aged 18-30 years in good health and CMV-seronegative. CDR3 sequence reads: CASSLRRVDTEAFF. The CDR3 DNA sequence: TGTGCCAGCAGCTTACGCAGGGTAGACACTGAAGCTTTCTTT.